The 18 T cell receptor beta chains in this list originate from one sample, sequenced in a study of T cell responses to AZD1222 COVID-19 vaccine. Sequenced by immunoSEQ multiplex PCR; TCRdb stores in-frame clones only, minus some. The data contain about 120,000 clones, over 75% of them singletons. The material was peripheral blood, obtained on day 0 of MenACWY control vaccination. These receptors were obtained from an adult in good health.

This clone appeared a few times. This chain uses TRBV5-1 with TRBJ1-1; 8 positions match TRBD1. CDR3 length equals 12 residues. Trimming removed 5 bases from V and 6 bases from J; junction bases left unmatched: 3. The germline CDR1 and CDR2 sequences are SGHRS and YFSETQ. The CDR3 coding sequence is TGCGCCAGCAGTCGGACAGGGTCTGAAGCTTTCTTT. Protein sequence: CASSRTGSEAFF.

The chain links TRBV4-3 to TRBJ2-2; 7 bases align to TRBD1. The junction had 3 bases not matched to a gene; V was cut back by 0 bases and J by 8 bases. From germline, CDR1 is LGHNA and CDR2 YSLEER. There are 14 residues in the CDR3. Written as DNA, the CDR3 is TGCGCCAGCAGCCAAGAAGGGGGCTGGGGGGAGCTGTTTTTT. Translation: CASSQEGGWGELFF.

The chain employs TRBV4-1 and TRBJ2-7; TRBD1 matches at 12 bases. The germline V gene has CDR1 MGHRA and CDR2 YSYEKL. The junction had 11 bases not matched to a gene; V was cut back by 1 base and J by 1 base. The CDR3 is 19 amino acids. The CDR3 bases are TGCGCCAGCAGCCAAGCCGGGACAGGGGGCCGGGATGGGTCCTACGAGCAGTACTTC. Protein product: CASSQAGTGGRDGSYEQYF.

The V and J genes are TRBV28 and TRBJ2-4; D is unclear. Looked up from germline, CDR1 is MDHEN and CDR2 is SYDVKM. This CDR3 has 15 residues. Deletions cut 0 bases from V and 0 bases from J, with 6 bases between. The CDR3 DNA follows: TGTGCCAGCAGTTTATGGCGAGTAGCCAAAAACATTCAGTACTTC. Translated: CASSLWRVAKNIQYF.

V and J are TRBV18 and TRBJ2-1; D is unresolved. Germline V gives CDR1 KGHSH, CDR2 LQKENI. V was shortened by 0 bases and J by 1 base, with 10 bases between the two germline ends. The CDR3 has 16 amino acids. DNA for the CDR3: TGTGCCAGCTCACCACCCGGTCCCGGTTCCTACAATGAGCAGTTCTTC. Translated: CASSPPGPGSYNEQFF.

The rearrangement uses TRBV4-1 and TRBJ1-1, with TRBD1 matching over 7 bases. CDR3 length: 15 amino acids. The germline CDR1 and CDR2 sequences are MGHRA and YSYEKL. V shed 4 bases, J shed 12 bases, and the junction held 17 bases outside the gene matches. The CDR3 DNA is TGCGCCAGCAGCCCAGGGGGAGGGAAAAAGGGGTTGACTTTCTTT. Protein sequence: CASSPGGGKKGLTFF.

This CDR3 is CASSQDSASGGQETQYF. CDR3 in DNA: TGTGCCAGCAGCCAAGATTCGGCTAGCGGGGGCCAAGAGACCCAGTACTTC. This chain links TRBV4-2 with TRBJ2-5, with 10 nucleotides matching TRBD2. J lost 1 base, V lost 0 bases, and 5 bases had no gene match. This CDR3 spans 17 amino acids. CDR1 is LGHNA and CDR2 is YNFKEQ in the germline V gene.

V gene TRBV7-7 combines with J gene TRBJ2-3, with 8 nucleotides matching TRBD2. V dropped 1 base and J dropped 5; count of bases not matched to a gene: 2. The CDR3 sequence is 14 residues long. Germline values: CDR1 SSHAT, CDR2 FNYEAQ (reference sequence). DNA for the CDR3: TGTGCCAGCAGCTTAGGTCGGGGGGGAGATACGCAGTATTTT. It is translated as CASSLGRGGDTQYF.

The chain joins TRBV29-1 to TRBJ1-3; 8 positions match TRBD1. Germline values: CDR1 SQVTM, CDR2 ANQGSEA. The CDR3 is 13 amino acids. V shed 4 bases and J 5 bases; nucleotides not matched to a gene: 4. The CDR3 loop reads CSVGTGWRNTIYF. DNA for the CDR3: TGCAGCGTTGGGACAGGGTGGAGAAACACCATATATTTT. Using reference TRBV29-1 and TRBJ1-3 for the parts outside the CDR3, the full variable domain is SAVISQKPSRDICQRGTSLTIQCQVDSQVTMMFWYRQQPGQSLTLIATANQGSEATYESGFVIDKFPISRPNLTFSTLTVSNMSPEDSSIYLCSVGTGWRNTIYFGEGSWLTVV.

The genes are TRBV6-6 and TRBJ2-1; D perhaps matches TRBD1 (5 bases). Trimming shortened V by 0 bases and J by 2 bases, and 11 bases separated the two germline ends. The CDR3 is 16 residues long. In germline, CDR1 is MNHNY, CDR2 SVGAGI (reference sequence). CDR3 loop: CASSYSTWGAYNEQFF. DNA for the CDR3: TGTGCCAGCAGTTACTCGACGTGGGGCGCCTACAATGAGCAGTTCTTC.

The chain links TRBV28 to TRBJ2-2; a weak D match, TRBD1 (6 bases). Germline V lookup: CDR1 MDHEN, CDR2 SYDVKM. Trimming pared 2 bases from V and 0 bases from J, leaving 10 bases between. This CDR3 comprises 16 residues. The CDR3 DNA follows: TGTGCCAGCAGTTTACAGGGGATAGCGAACACCGGGGAGCTGTTTTTT. Protein: CASSLQGIANTGELFF.

The chain carries TRBV7-9 and TRBJ2-5; tentatively, D is TRBD1 or TRBD2 (5 bases each). This CDR3 spans 17 amino acids. Germline CDR1 SEHNR, CDR2 FQNEAQ (reference sequence). V lost 5 bases and J 2 bases, leaving 21 bases between the germline ends. CDR3: CASSLVMSGTLQETQYF. In DNA, the CDR3 is TGTGCCAGCAGCCTGGTCATGAGTGGGACGCTACAAGAGACCCAGTACTTC.

V usage is TRBV28 and J usage is TRBJ2-6; D is unresolved. The CDR3 has 14 residues. Germline V gene data show CDR1 as MDHEN and CDR2 as SYDVKM. Between the trimmed V and J ends, which lost 7 bases and 2 bases, there was a span of 9 bases. CDR3 protein: CASTPWAGANVLTF. CDR3 sequence (DNA): TGTGCCAGCACCCCGTGGGCTGGGGCCAACGTCCTGACTTTC. Full variable domain (missing parts from reference TRBV28 and TRBJ2-6): DVKVTQSSRYLVKRTGEKVFLECVQDMDHENMFWYRQDPGLGLRLIYFSYDVKMKEKGDIPEGYSVSREKKERFSLILESASTNQTSMYLCASTPWAGANVLTFGAGSRLTVL.

The chain carries TRBV5-6 and TRBJ1-2; 10 positions agree with TRBD1. The CDR3 is 16 amino acids. Germline CDR1 is SGHDT and CDR2 is YYEEEE. Trimming at V came to 4 bases and at J to 4 bases, leaving 10 bases not matched to a gene. DNA for the CDR3: TGTGCCAGCAGCGGGAGGGGACAGGGGAATAGCTATGGCTACACCTTC. Translation: CASSGRGQGNSYGYTF.

The rearrangement joins TRBV5-1 to TRBJ2-7, with TRBD1 matching 8 bases. V lost 4 bases and J lost 2; bases outside the gene matches: 11. The germline V gene has CDR1 SGHRS and CDR2 YFSETQ. The CDR3 runs 16 residues. Written as DNA, the CDR3 is TGCGCCAGCAGCCAGGGGCCAGGGGGCAGAGCCTACGAGCAGTACTTC. Its translation: CASSQGPGGRAYEQYF.

This chain uses TRBV6-5 with TRBJ2-2, with D possibly TRBD1 on 6 matching bases. Germline-derived CDR1 and CDR2 are MNHEY and SVGAGI. This CDR3 is built from 13 residues. The ends were cut back, 6 bases at V and 6 bases at J, with 11 bases in the middle. The CDR3 nucleotides are TGTGCCAGCAGCGGGACACGGGCCGGGGAGCTGTTTTTT. Its translation is CASSGTRAGELFF.

This chain connects TRBV9 to TRBJ2-3, with 10 bases lining up with TRBD1. This CDR3 comprises 14 residues. Trimming removed 3 bases from V and 3 bases from J; junction bases left unmatched: 1. The V gene's germline CDR1 is SGDLS and CDR2 YYNGEE. The CDR3 here is CASSAGQGTDTQYF. CDR3 nucleotide sequence: TGTGCCAGCAGCGCGGGACAGGGGACAGATACGCAGTATTTT.

The sample holds a few counts of this clone. The CDR3 nucleotides are TGTGCCACCAGCAGAGATAGAGGTCAGCCCCAGCATTTT. This gives the protein CATSRDRGQPQHF. The chain combines TRBV15 with TRBJ1-5; no clear D gene. The V and J ends lost 0 bases and 6 bases respectively, with 6 bases between them. CDR3 length: 13 amino acids. Germline-derived CDR1 and CDR2 are LNHNV and YYDKDF (reference sequence).